This entry concerns a single T cell receptor (beta chain). Germline and junction disagree at one end, which may indicate a read error. This specimen belongs to a study of control samples from healthy donors and cancer patients. This table comes from immunoSEQ multiplex PCR, and its TCRdb copy is limited to in-frame clones, with some not included. The data show roughly 89,000 clones, around 92% seen once. Germline V gene data show CDR1 as MNHEY and CDR2 as SVGAGI. The CDR3 totals 13 residues. V and J are TRBV6-5 and TRBJ2-1; D ambiguous. This receptor was obtained from a man aged 50-59 years in good health. Source material: blood. This CDR3 reads CASSPPGWNGQFF. Written as DNA, the CDR3 is TGTGCCAGCAGTCCCCCCGGGTGGAATGGGCAGTTCTTC.